This TCR beta chain is drawn from a study of T-cell reconstitution after alpha-beta-depleted transplantation in children. Unique molecular identifiers were used to barcode this TCRbeta library. MiXCR, run by TCRdb on the PCR reads, gives a single entry per CDR3 protein. This sample has around 580,000 distinct CDR3 sequences, with under 30% found just once. Findings of the study overall: It was newly produced T cells that mostly accounted for T-cell counts and diversity one year after transplant. Day-60 TCRbeta diversity that was high in some patients was derived from surviving recipient T cells and thymic progenitors. About two months after transplant, alpha-beta T cells reportedly came from several hundred expanded graft clones.

This clonotype was seen just once. Its cognate antigen is unknown. The germline V gene encodes CDR1 SGHTA and CDR2 FQGNSA. V was shortened by 1 base and J by 0 bases, with 13 bases between the two germline ends. This CDR3 spans 17 amino acids. The input for sequencing was PBMCs, mostly from graft donor cells, taken 360 days after TCRalphabeta/CD19-depleted stem cell transplant. The chain recombines TRBV7-2 with TRBJ1-3, with D unclear. The sequence was collected from a boy in the first two years of life who had a stem cell transplant for acute myeloid leukemia, so the T cells may come from the graft donor. CDR3 sequence: CASSLVGSLSSGNTIYF. The CDR3 nucleotides are TGTGCCAGCAGCTTAGTGGGCAGCCTGAGCTCTGGAAACACCATATATTTT.